The rows below give T cell receptor beta chains drawn from one sample of a study of blood T cells in healthy people across ages. TCRdb reprocessed the 5' RACE reads with MiXCR, giving one entry per CDR3 protein. In the table there are approximately 2,000,000 distinct CDR3 sequences, more than 35% of which are singletons. The material sequenced was blood. The receptor source for this set is a human donor in good health. The conserved cysteine and the conserved F or W are not part of the CDR3 here. A D gene is named only where the DNA matches it firmly.

V gene,D gene,CDR3 protein
TRBV4-3,TRBD2,ASSQVTGGATGELF
TRBV4-3,.,ASSQGAGGQSYNEQF
TRBV20-1,TRBD1,SATGTGEFYEQY
TRBV6-1,.,ASSGALRYEQY
TRBV7-2,.,ASSLLRQAETQY
TRBV7-2,TRBD1,ASSRTGGGNEKRF
TRBV7-6,TRBD2,VSSSRTSGSGANVLT
TRBV5-1,.,ASSLAGRGPYTDTQY
TRBV7-6,.,ASSPGPISYEQY
TRBV3-1,.,ASSPWDTNNEQF
TRBV28,.,ASSLPTGVGSNYGYT
TRBV29-1,TRBD1,SVLTGTGTEQY
TRBV6-1,.,ASSALGEGVGYT
TRBV9,.,ASSPHLGGGGYT
TRBV6-5,.,ASSPNTGSYEQY
TRBV2,.,ASSEEGPYYEQY
TRBV5-1,TRBD1,ASSFRGDSNQPQH
TRBV20-1,.,SARVGRSETQY
TRBV6-5,.,ASSYSLTDNTEAF
TRBV29-1,.,SVVHLSTGTEAF
TRBV20-1,.,SARDLRGDDEKLF
TRBV20-1,TRBD1,SAANPGQVFTSPLH
TRBV7-2,TRBD2,ASSLVGGGSYNEQF
TRBV27,.,ATMTPGRSYEQY
TRBV4-1,.,ASSQTKDSGYGYT
TRBV6-6,.,ASTGNQETQY
TRBV7-6,TRBD1,ASSETDRGLETQY
TRBV12-3/TRBV12-4,.,ASGYSGPDYGYT